This TCR beta chain originates from a study of blood T cells in healthy people across ages. Isolated PBMCs totaled at least 6.5 million in each sample. Whole-study findings and limits: Significant beta diversity loss was already apparent by age approximately 40, declining roughly linearly.

Together with a sample-barcoded 5' primer, a J-beta primer mix was included in a second PCR lasting roughly 6 to 12 cycles. Unique molecular identifiers of 12 random nucleotides labeled each cDNA. TCRdb re-called the 5' RACE reads with MiXCR, one entry per CDR3 protein. In the table there are 1.5 million to 2 million distinct CDR3 sequences, 49% of which are singletons. Looked up from germline, CDR1 is LNHDA and CDR2 is SQIVND (reference sequence). V was shortened by 6 bases and J by 7 bases, with 16 bases between the two germline ends. This CDR3 contains 14 residues. Of note for this clonotype: The antigen is undetermined.

The sample comprised blood. The TCR sequence derives from a woman aged 40 to 50 in good health. The chain carries TRBV19 and TRBJ2-1; D is ambiguous. The CDR3 region is CASRTTGATNEQFF. In nucleotides, the CDR3 is TGTGCCAGTAGGACCACTGGAGCTACAAATGAGCAGTTCTTC.